This TCR beta chain was sequenced during a study of T cells in Graves' hyperthyroidism and ophthalmopathy. Study findings and constraints: Prediction of ophthalmopathy progression came a median around 6.5 months pre-onset. Expanded thyroid clonotypes (above 0.001) were mostly also found in blood.

What was amplified from RNA transcripts were TCR beta CDR3 regions. During a first-round RT-PCR of the TCR CDR3, the HTBI primer set was used. One entry per CDR3 protein, called by TCRdb with MiXCR from the multiplex PCR reads. This sample carries hundreds of thousands of distinct CDR3 sequences, about 15% of them seen once, and the ten largest clones take more than 8.5%. Based on clinical symptoms, serum thyroxine and TRAb, thyroid ultrasound and orbital computed tomography, diagnoses were reached. This clonotype was seen a few times. What it recognizes is unknown. The CDR3 contains 12 residues. CDR1 SQVTM and CDR2 ANQGSEA come from the germline V gene. V dropped 6 bases and J dropped 8; count of bases not matched to a gene: 7.

The sequence derives from a woman between 18 and 30 years old with Graves' hyperthyroidism. This rearrangement joins TRBV29-1 to TRBJ2-1; TRBD1 matches 7 bases. Sample: blood. The CDR3 reads CSVALGGHEQFF. The CDR3 DNA reads as TGCAGCGTCGCTCTAGGGGGCCATGAGCAGTTCTTC.